The 5 T cell receptor beta chains in this list originate from one sample, sequenced in a study of blood T cell repertoires in COVID-19. Profiling relied on immunoSEQ multiplex PCR, and the TCRdb table lists in-frame clones only, not all of them. The sample yields around 230,000 clones, roughly 86% seen once. The sample consisted of PBMCs or T cells enriched from blood (not recorded which). These receptors all come from a man aged 18 to 30 with acute COVID-19.

The chain couples TRBV14 to TRBJ2-3; 8 bases agree with TRBD1. The CDR3 runs to 18 residues. From germline, CDR1 is SGHDN and CDR2 FVKESK. V shed 0 bases and J 2 bases; nucleotides not matched to a gene: 10. The CDR3 is CASSQDLGTGRFTDTQYF. CDR3 in DNA: TGTGCCAGCAGCCAAGATCTTGGGACAGGAAGATTCACAGATACGCAGTATTTT.

V usage is TRBV27 and J usage is TRBJ2-7; 7 nucleotides match TRBD2. The ends lost 7 bases at V and 5 bases at J; junction bases unmatched: 14. The CDR3 runs 15 residues. Germline CDR1 MNHEY, CDR2 SMNVEV (reference sequence). The CDR3 protein is CASTPWGGEGHEQYF. As DNA, the CDR3 is TGTGCCAGCACCCCTTGGGGCGGGGAGGGCCACGAGCAGTACTTC.

CDR3 in amino acids: CASSIGGAWTEAFF. The CDR3 DNA reads TGTGCCAGTAGTATAGGTGGGGCGTGGACTGAAGCTTTCTTT. The rearrangement joins TRBV19 to TRBJ1-1; possibly TRBD1 for D (5 bases). V dropped 1 base and J dropped 5 bases, with 11 bases sitting between them. Germline-derived CDR1 and CDR2 are LNHDA and SQIVND (reference sequence). There are 14 residues in the CDR3.

The genes are TRBV30 and TRBJ1-4, with 10 bases matching TRBD1. Germline CDR1 GTSNPN, CDR2 SVGIG (reference sequence). The length of the CDR3 is 14 residues. V lost 0 bases and J lost 9; bases outside the gene matches: 4. CDR3 coding DNA: TGTGCCTGGAGTGTTCGGGACAGGGGAAAAAAACTGTTTTTT. Encoded protein: CAWSVRDRGKKLFF. The variable domain in full, with the rest retrieved from reference TRBV30 and TRBJ1-4, is SQTIHQWPATLVQPVGSPLSLECTVEGTSNPNLYWYRQAAGRGLQLLFYSVGIGQISSEVPQNLSASRPQDRQFILSSKKLLLSDSGFYLCAWSVRDRGKKLFFGSGTQLSVL.

The chain employs TRBV9 and TRBJ2-7; weak D call: TRBD1 (6 bases). Germline CDR1 and CDR2: SGDLS and YYNGEE. Between the trimmed V and J ends, which lost 3 bases and 3 bases, there was a span of 19 bases. The CDR3 contains 16 residues. DNA of the CDR3: TGTGCCAGCAGCGCTCGACCGGGACAACGGGACTACGAGCAGTACTTC. Protein product: CASSARPGQRDYEQYF.